This passage covers 22 T cell receptor beta chains from one sample sequenced in a study of T cell repertoires in cytomegalovirus infection. One entry per CDR3 protein, called by TCRdb with MiXCR from the reads. The sample lists about 900,000 distinct CDR3 sequences; 25% to 40% were seen once. Their specific antigens are unknown. The sequences come from cultured CD8+ T cells from PBMCs, collected from culture after CMV antigen stimulation. Receptors were obtained from a human donor in good health (CMV status not recorded). Some clones in this sample may be carry-over from other donors' samples.

This clonotype was detected only a few times. The chain couples TRBV28 to TRBJ2-1; D perhaps matches TRBD1 (6 bases). The CDR3 is 14 amino acids. V lost 6 bases and J 2 bases, leaving 11 bases between the germline ends. Germline assignment: CDR1 MDHEN and CDR2 SYDVKM. The DNA for the CDR3 is TGTGCCAGCAGACTCCGGGACACCTACAATGAGCAGTTCTTC. Residues: CASRLRDTYNEQFF.

In its sample, this clonotype was seen a few times. The chain links TRBV6-1 to TRBJ2-2, with unresolved D. The V gene's germline CDR1 is MNHNS and CDR2 SASEGT. V lost 7 bases and J 5 bases, leaving 11 bases between the germline ends. The CDR3 spans 13 residues. This CDR3 reads CASTPDQTGELFF. Here the CDR3 DNA reads TGTGCCAGCACCCCCGACCAGACCGGGGAGCTGTTTTTT.

The genes are TRBV7-9 and TRBJ1-1; D perhaps matches TRBD1 (6 bases). V lost 4 bases, J lost 0 bases, and 12 bases lay in between. Germline V gene lookup returns CDR1 SEHNR and CDR2 FQNEAQ (reference sequence). This CDR3 has 15 amino acids. The CDR3 sequence: CASSYTQGLNTEAFF. As DNA, the CDR3 is TGTGCCAGCAGCTACACGCAGGGGCTGAACACTGAAGCTTTCTTT. Full variable domain (outside the CDR3, taken from reference TRBV7-9 and TRBJ1-1): DTGVSQNPRHKITKRGQNVTFRCDPISEHNRLYWYRQTLGQGPEFLTYFQNEAQLEKSRLLSDRFSAERPKGSFSTLEIQRTEQGDSAMYLCASSYTQGLNTEAFFGQGTRLTVV.

V is TRBV27 and J is TRBJ2-6; a possible D gene is TRBD1 (7 bases). This CDR3 spans 18 amino acids. Germline assignment: CDR1 MNHEY and CDR2 SMNVEV (reference sequence). The ends were cut back, 0 bases at V and 4 bases at J, with 16 bases in the middle. The CDR3 DNA reads as TGTGCCAGCAGTTTATCGTCAGGGGGGCTAGGAGGGGCCAACGTCCTGACTTTC. This encodes CASSLSSGGLGGANVLTF.

The J gene is TRBJ1-5, the V gene TRBV2; D not certain. Trimming took off 8 bases at V and 11 bases at J, with 10 bases between the two ends. Germline V gives CDR1 SNHLY, CDR2 FYNNEI. CDR3 length equals 10 residues. As DNA, the CDR3 is TGTGCCAGCGTCGTGCGGTCCCAGCATTTT. Encoded protein: CASVVRSQHF.

Regarding this clonotype: A clone one base away is much larger, so this may be a read error. The chain is built from TRBV7-9 and TRBJ2-1; 8 bases are a match to TRBD1. The CDR3 spans 15 residues. Germline V gene data show CDR1 as SEHNR and CDR2 as FQNEAQ (reference sequence). V lost 4 bases to trimming and J lost 0 bases; unmatched junction nucleotides: 2. The CDR3 is CASSSTGASYNEQFF. The CDR3 bases are TGTGCCAGCAGCTCGACAGGGGCCTCCTACAATGAGCAGTTCTTC.

A word on this clonotype: The junction does not match germline at one end; this may be a read error. The chain links TRBV6-1 to TRBJ1-2; 9 bases fit TRBD1. Germline V gives CDR1 MNHNS, CDR2 SASEGT. CDR3 length: 15 amino acids. CDR3 in amino acids: CVSSEAPGTGLGYTF. The DNA for the CDR3 is TGTGTCAGCAGTGAAGCGCCCGGGACAGGGCTAGGCTACACCTTC.

This clonotype appeared a few times. The rearrangement links TRBV4-1 to TRBJ2-3, with D possibly being TRBD1 (5 bases). Trimming removed 2 bases from V and 1 base from J, with 10 bases in between. In germline, CDR1 is MGHRA, CDR2 YSYEKL. There are 15 residues in the CDR3. The CDR3, as DNA: TGCGCCAGCAGCCAACAGGGTATTGGCACAGATACGCAGTATTTT. Protein sequence: CASSQQGIGTDTQYF.

The chain has TRBV7-6 and TRBJ1-3, with TRBD1 matching over 7 bases. J was trimmed by 0 bases and V by 1 base; bases with no gene match: 6. The CDR3 is 17 amino acids. CDR1 and CDR2 from the germline V gene are SGHVS and FNYEAQ. CDR3 DNA sequence: TGTGCCAGCAGCTTAGAGGGACAGACCTTCTCTGGAAACACCATATATTTT. Its translation: CASSLEGQTFSGNTIYF.

The V gene is TRBV2, the J gene TRBJ2-5; D perhaps matches TRBD1 (6 bases). The germline CDR1 and CDR2 sequences are SNHLY and FYNNEI. The germline V and J ends were trimmed by 8 bases and 1 base, with 17 bases remaining between them. This CDR3 has 15 amino acids. In DNA, the CDR3 is TGTGCCAGCGTAGGGTACAGGGCAACCCAAGAGACCCAGTACTTC. It translates to CASVGYRATQETQYF.

The chain recombines TRBV12-3 or TRBV12-4 with TRBJ1-2; the D is unclear. The CDR3 sequence is 13 residues long. V shed 3 bases and J shed 3 bases, with 8 bases lying between them. The CDR3 reads CASSLMGYYGYTF. For the CDR3, the DNA is TGTGCCAGCAGTTTGATGGGCTACTATGGCTACACCTTC.

The V call is TRBV29-1, the J call TRBJ2-1; D may be TRBD1 or TRBD2 (5 bases each). The CDR3 is 11 residues long. With 4 bases removed from V and 7 bases from J, the gap between germline ends came to 8 bases. Germline V gene sequence: CDR1 SQVTM, CDR2 ANQGSEA. The CDR3 bases are TGCAGCGTTGGTTGGGGGAATGAGCAGTTCTTC. Residues: CSVGWGNEQFF.

This clonotype came up a few times. The chain is built from TRBV12-3 or TRBV12-4 and TRBJ1-1; 9 positions match TRBD1. The length of the CDR3 is 14 residues. V was pared by 4 bases and J by 5 bases, with 5 bases of the junction left unmatched. As DNA, the CDR3 is TGTGCCAGCAGTTCGATAGACAGGGGGACTGAAGCTTTCTTT. Encoded protein: CASSSIDRGTEAFF.

This clonotype was detected only a few times. The chain couples TRBV19 to TRBJ1-6, with 7 bases aligning to TRBD1. The CDR3 extends over 16 amino acids. The V and J ends lost 6 bases and 6 bases, in that order; junction bases with no gene match: 11. Germline-derived CDR1 and CDR2 are LNHDA and SQIVND (reference sequence). In nucleotides, the CDR3 is TGTGCCAGTAGCGCTACCGGGGACAGCCTTAATTCACCCCTCCACTTT. Its translation is CASSATGDSLNSPLHF.

This clonotype was seen a few times. For the CDR3, the DNA is TGTGCCAGCAGCTTAACCCAGCGGGGGGGAACGCAGTTCTTC. It yields the protein CASSLTQRGGTQFF. This chain links TRBV7-9 with TRBJ2-1; 10 bases fit TRBD2. The CDR3 loop spans 14 amino acids. V dropped 2 bases and J dropped 12; count of bases not matched to a gene: 7. Germline CDR1 is SEHNR and CDR2 is FQNEAQ (reference sequence).

Only a few counts were recorded for this clonotype. This sequence joins TRBV9 and TRBJ2-7, with D hard to call. Trimming took off 0 bases at V and 2 bases at J, with 9 bases between the two ends. Germline V gene sequence: CDR1 SGDLS, CDR2 YYNGEE. This CDR3 has 14 residues. In DNA form, the CDR3 reads TGTGCCAGCAGCGTAGAGGAATTGGCCTACGAGCAGTACTTC. This codes for CASSVEELAYEQYF. Full variable domain (missing parts from reference TRBV9 and TRBJ2-7): DSGVTQTPKHLITATGQRVTLRCSPRSGDLSVYWYQQSLDQGLQFLIQYYNGEERAKGNILERFSAQQFPDLHSELNLSSLELGDSALYFCASSVEELAYEQYFGPGTRLTVT.

The V gene is TRBV9, the J gene TRBJ2-1, with a tentative D call TRBD1 (6 bases). V was shortened by 0 bases and J by 8 bases, with 15 bases between the two germline ends. The germline gives CDR1 SGDLS, CDR2 YYNGEE. The length of the CDR3 is 15 residues. CDR3 sequence: CASSVVGADFDEQFF. CDR3 DNA sequence: TGTGCCAGCAGCGTAGTGGGGGCGGATTTCGATGAGCAGTTCTTC.

This clonotype has a handful of counts. This rearrangement joins TRBV7-9 to TRBJ1-3, with D uncertain. V was clipped by 8 bases and J by 4 bases, with 9 bases between them. The germline V gene encodes CDR1 SEHNR and CDR2 FQNEAQ (reference sequence). CDR3 length equals 12 residues. The CDR3 protein is CASGNSGNTIYF. The CDR3 DNA reads as TGTGCCAGCGGTAACAGCGGAAACACCATATATTTT. Complete variable domain (other parts from reference TRBV7-9 and TRBJ1-3): DTGVSQNPRHKITKRGQNVTFRCDPISEHNRLYWYRQTLGQGPEFLTYFQNEAQLEKSRLLSDRFSAERPKGSFSTLEIQRTEQGDSAMYLCASGNSGNTIYFGEGSWLTVV.

This clonotype has just a few counts. This chain joins TRBV6-5 and TRBJ2-5; TRBD1 aligns across 10 bases. This CDR3 spans 16 amino acids. Trimming took 8 bases from V and 3 from J; bases not matched to a gene: 12. Per the germline V gene, CDR1 is MNHEY and CDR2 is SVGAGI. The CDR3 loop reads CASGYPGGTGEETQYF. As DNA, the CDR3 is TGTGCCAGCGGCTACCCCGGCGGGACAGGGGAAGAGACCCAGTACTTC.

About this clonotype: Because the CDR3 is missing its conserved closing phenylalanine or tryptophan, this is likely a read error. The rearrangement joins TRBV12-5 to TRBJ2-3; no clear D gene. The CDR3 extends over 16 amino acids. The germline V gene has CDR1 LGHNT and CDR2 FRNRAP. Trimming cost V 3 bases and J 0 bases, with 13 bases left between them. The CDR3 region is CASGFLRDSSTDTQYL. CDR3 in DNA: TGTGCTAGTGGTTTCTTGAGAGATTCTAGCACAGATACGCAGTATCTT.

Ten or more counts support this clonotype. This chain joins TRBV6-1 and TRBJ1-5, with D unresolved. Germline CDR1 MNHNS, CDR2 SASEGT. This CDR3 spans 18 amino acids. Trimming took 1 base from V and 7 from J, leaving 23 bases between them. In DNA, the CDR3 is TGTGCCAGCAGTGAAGGGGCCAGCCAACGGATCTGGGGACAGCCCCAGCATTTT. Translation: CASSEGASQRIWGQPQHF.

V gene TRBV19 combines with J gene TRBJ1-3, with D possibly TRBD1 on 5 matching bases. CDR1 is LNHDA, CDR2 SQIVND, per germline (reference sequence). Trimming cost V 3 bases and J 1 base, with 10 bases left between them. CDR3 size: 15 residues. CDR3 DNA: TGTGCCAGTAGTATGGGGGAGTCGTCTGGAAACACCATATATTTT. As protein: CASSMGESSGNTIYF. Based on the CDR3 plus reference TRBV19 and TRBJ1-3, the full variable domain is DGGITQSPKYLFRKEGQNVTLSCEQNLNHDAMYWYRQDPGQGLRLIYYSQIVNDFQKGDIAEGYSVSREKKESFPLTVTSAQKNPTAFYLCASSMGESSGNTIYFGEGSWLTVV.